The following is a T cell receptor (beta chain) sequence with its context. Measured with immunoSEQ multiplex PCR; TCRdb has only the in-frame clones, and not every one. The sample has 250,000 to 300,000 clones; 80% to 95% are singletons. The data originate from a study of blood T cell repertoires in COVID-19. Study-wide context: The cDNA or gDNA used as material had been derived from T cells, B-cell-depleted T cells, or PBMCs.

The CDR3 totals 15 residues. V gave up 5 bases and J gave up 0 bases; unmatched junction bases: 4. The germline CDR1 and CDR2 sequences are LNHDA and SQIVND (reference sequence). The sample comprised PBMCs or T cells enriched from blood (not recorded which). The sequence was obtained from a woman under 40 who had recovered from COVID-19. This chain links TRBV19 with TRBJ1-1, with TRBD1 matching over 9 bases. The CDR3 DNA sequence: TGTGCCAGTAGTTCCGGGACAGGGATGAACACTGAAGCTTTCTTT. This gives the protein CASSSGTGMNTEAFF.